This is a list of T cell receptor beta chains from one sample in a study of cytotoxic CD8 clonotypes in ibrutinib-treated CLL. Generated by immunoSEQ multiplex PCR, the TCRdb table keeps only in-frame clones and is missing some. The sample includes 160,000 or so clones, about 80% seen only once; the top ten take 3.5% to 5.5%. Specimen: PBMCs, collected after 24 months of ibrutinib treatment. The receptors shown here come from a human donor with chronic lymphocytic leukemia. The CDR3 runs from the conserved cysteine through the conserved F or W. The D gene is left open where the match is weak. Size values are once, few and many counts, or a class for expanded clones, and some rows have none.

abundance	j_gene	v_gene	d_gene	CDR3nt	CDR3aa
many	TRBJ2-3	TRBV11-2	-	TGTGCCAGCAGTGGGCTGGGTACTACTCTGGATACGCAGTATTTT	CASSGLGTTLDTQYF
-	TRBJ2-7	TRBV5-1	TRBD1	TGCGCCAGCAGGGATCGACAGGGGGGGTCTAACGAGCAGTACTTC	CASRDRQGGSNEQYF
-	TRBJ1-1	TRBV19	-	TGTGCCAGTAGGGGACCTTGGGGGTCTGAAGCTTTCTTT	CASRGPWGSEAFF
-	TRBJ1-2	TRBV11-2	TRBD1	TGTGCCAGCAGCCGGAACAGGGGCTTCGGCTATGGCTACACCTTC	CASSRNRGFGYGYTF
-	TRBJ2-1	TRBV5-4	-	TGTGCCAGCAGCCCTCCTGGAACGGGGCAATCCAATGAGCAGTTCTTC	CASSPPGTGQSNEQFF
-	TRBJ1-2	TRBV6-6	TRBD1	TGTGCCAGCAGAGGACAGGGGGCTAACTATGGCTACACCTTC	CASRGQGANYGYTF
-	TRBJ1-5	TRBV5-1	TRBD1	TGCGCCAGCAGCTTGGCGGCAGGGGGGAGGCCCCAGCATTTT	CASSLAAGGRPQHF
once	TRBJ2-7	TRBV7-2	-	TGTGCCAGCAGTTCCCTGGGAACCTACGAGCAGTACTTC	CASSSLGTYEQYF
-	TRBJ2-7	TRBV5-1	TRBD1	TGCGCCAGCAGCTTCACAGGGGGCTCCGAGCAGTACTTC	CASSFTGGSEQYF
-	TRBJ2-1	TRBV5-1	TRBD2	TGCGCCAGCAGCTTCAGAACTAGCGGGGGTAATGAGCAGTTCTTC	CASSFRTSGGNEQFF